Presented here are 30 T cell receptor beta chains from one specimen sequenced in a study of T cells in Graves' hyperthyroidism and ophthalmopathy. It was RNA transcripts that yielded the amplified TCR beta CDR3 regions. The HTBI set primed first-round TCR CDR3 RT-PCR. TCRdb called the multiplex PCR reads again in MiXCR, with one record for every CDR3 protein. The sample includes roughly 500,000 distinct CDR3 sequences, just over 45% seen only once; the top ten take roughly 19%. The material sequenced was peripheral blood or thyroid tissue (not recorded which). These receptors came from an adult woman with Graves' disease, either hyperthyroidism or ophthalmopathy (not recorded which).

This rearrangement joins TRBV7-8 to TRBJ1-2; D may be TRBD1 (5 bases). This CDR3 region has 13 residues. The germline V gene has CDR1 SGHVS and CDR2 FQNEAQ. V was pared by 3 bases and J by 7 bases, with 12 bases between. The CDR3 spells CASSFARDGGYTF. The CDR3 DNA reads as TGTGCCAGCAGCTTTGCCAGGGACGGTGGCTACACCTTC. The whole variable domain, remainder taken from reference TRBV7-8 and TRBJ1-2, is GAGVSQSPRYKVAKRGQDVALRCDPISGHVSLFWYQQALGQGPEFLTYFQNEAQLDKSGLPSDRFFAERPEGSVSTLKIQRTQQEDSAVYLCASSFARDGGYTFGSGTRLTVV.

The chain joins TRBV7-9 to TRBJ1-2; D unclear. Germline V gene data show CDR1 as SEHNR and CDR2 as FQNEAQ (reference sequence). V gave up 5 bases and J gave up 4 bases, with 11 bases separating them. This CDR3 has 13 amino acids. CDR3 nucleotide sequence: TGTGCCAGCAGCAAAAAACCCGTCTATGGCTACACCTTC. Protein sequence: CASSKKPVYGYTF.

In its sample, this clonotype was seen once. The chain has TRBV5-1 and TRBJ1-3; D remains unclear. The CDR3 has 14 amino acids. Germline V gene sequence: CDR1 SGHRS, CDR2 YFSETQ. V lost 0 bases and J lost 1, with 5 bases in between. CDR3 nucleotide sequence: TGCGCCAGCAGCTTGGACATGTCTGGAAACACCATATATTTT. Encoded protein: CASSLDMSGNTIYF. The whole variable domain, remainder taken from reference TRBV5-1 and TRBJ1-3, is KAGVTQTPRYLIKTRGQQVTLSCSPISGHRSVSWYQQTPGQGLQFLFEYFSETQRNKGNFPGRFSGRQFSNSRSEMNVSTLELGDSALYLCASSLDMSGNTIYFGEGSWLTVV.

This clonotype was counted many times. J is TRBJ1-6 and V is TRBV20-1; 7 bases are shared with TRBD1. The CDR3 runs 15 residues. J lost 8 bases, V lost 2 bases, and 9 bases had no gene match. Germline loops: CDR1 DFQATT, CDR2 SNEGSKA (reference sequence). CDR3 region: CSARSLTGLHSPLHF. CDR3 bases: TGCAGTGCTAGATCTTTGACAGGGTTGCATTCACCCCTCCACTTT.

This clonotype has a single count. This chain links TRBV3-1 with TRBJ1-2; the match to TRBD1 covers 10 bases. The V gene end was trimmed by 5 bases and the J gene end by 7 bases; junction bases not matched to a gene: 7. The CDR3 spans 14 residues. Germline V gene sequence: CDR1 LGHDT, CDR2 YNNKEL (reference sequence). In DNA form, the CDR3 reads TGTGCCAGCAGCTTGGGACAGGGGAAGCGTGGCTACACCTTC. Translating it yields CASSLGQGKRGYTF.

This clonotype was recorded many times. This chain connects TRBV25-1 to TRBJ2-3; D remains unclear. Trimming stripped 3 bases from V and 4 bases from J, with 17 bases between. The CDR3 contains 16 residues. Germline V gene lookup returns CDR1 MGHDK and CDR2 SYGVNS. Written as DNA, the CDR3 is TGTGCCAGCAGTGATGGGTGGTCCAGGATCGCAGATACGCAGTATTTT. This encodes CASSDGWSRIADTQYF. Filled out from reference TRBV25-1 and TRBJ2-3, the complete variable domain reads EADIYQTPRYLVIGTGKKITLECSQTMGHDKMYWYQQDPGMELHLIHYSYGVNSTEKGDLSSESTVSRIRTEHFPLTLESARPSHTSQYLCASSDGWSRIADTQYFGPGTRLTVL.

This clonotype has only a few counts. The V call is TRBV30, the J call TRBJ1-5, with D hard to call. The V and J ends lost 1 base and 1 base respectively, with 5 bases between them. The germline V gene has CDR1 GTSNPN and CDR2 SVGIG (reference sequence). The CDR3 covers 13 residues. CDR3: CAWSGASNQPQHF. DNA for the CDR3: TGTGCCTGGAGTGGGGCCAGCAATCAGCCCCAGCATTTT.

The gene calls are TRBV12-3 or TRBV12-4 and TRBJ2-2, with TRBD1 matching over 8 bases. CDR3 length: 14 residues. J gave up 8 bases and V 4 bases, and 6 bases lay outside the gene matches. CDR3 in amino acids: CASSWRTGQGELFF. In nucleotides, the CDR3 is TGTGCCAGCAGTTGGCGGACAGGGCAAGGGGAGCTGTTTTTT.

The chain has TRBV5-1 and TRBJ1-1, with a tentative D call TRBD1 (5 bases). The CDR3 extends over 13 amino acids. The germline V gene has CDR1 SGHRS and CDR2 YFSETQ. Trimming shortened V by 6 bases and J by 5 bases, and 14 bases separated the two germline ends. CDR3 sequence: CASNRDPKTEAFF. The CDR3 coding sequence is TGCGCCAGCAACCGGGACCCCAAAACTGAAGCTTTCTTT.

In its sample, this clonotype was seen many times. The V call is TRBV4-2, the J call TRBJ2-7, with 10 bases fitting TRBD2. The CDR3 has 17 amino acids. J gave up 1 base and V 0 bases, and 6 bases lay outside the gene matches. Germline V CDR1 and CDR2: LGHNA, YNFKEQ. In DNA form, the CDR3 reads TGTGCCAGCAGCCAAGAGACCGGGACTAGCGATTCCTACGAGCAGTACTTC. This sequence encodes CASSQETGTSDSYEQYF.

This chain connects TRBV7-9 to TRBJ1-2; tentative D call: TRBD1 (5 bases). The germline V gene encodes CDR1 SEHNR and CDR2 FQNEAQ (reference sequence). The germline V and J ends were trimmed by 1 base and 5 bases, with 14 bases remaining between them. The CDR3 has 15 residues. The CDR3 region has the DNA TGTGCCAGCAGCTTAGTGGGGACGAGTTGGTATGGCTACACCTTC. It encodes CASSLVGTSWYGYTF. Complete variable domain (other parts from reference TRBV7-9 and TRBJ1-2): DTGVSQNPRHKITKRGQNVTFRCDPISEHNRLYWYRQTLGQGPEFLTYFQNEAQLEKSRLLSDRFSAERPKGSFSTLEIQRTEQGDSAMYLCASSLVGTSWYGYTFGSGTRLTVV.

This sequence joins TRBV20-1 and TRBJ1-1; tentative D call: TRBD1 (5 bases). CDR1 and CDR2 (germline): DFQATT, SNEGSKA (reference sequence). The CDR3 consists of 14 residues. Trimming cost V 3 bases and J 5 bases, with 16 bases left between them. CDR3 residues: CSASGRGTGTEAFF. For the CDR3, the DNA is TGCAGTGCTAGCGGGAGGGGTACCGGGACTGAAGCTTTCTTT.

This clonotype was observed at least ten times. This chain uses TRBV7-9 with TRBJ2-6; D not resolved. Trimming stripped 5 bases from V and 0 bases from J, with 20 bases between. The CDR3 length is 19 residues. Germline V gene data show CDR1 as SEHNR and CDR2 as FQNEAQ (reference sequence). The CDR3 bases are TGTGCCAGCAGCCGGTCGTATTTTACTGCCTACTCTGGGGCCAACGTCCTGACTTTC. It is translated as CASSRSYFTAYSGANVLTF.

This clonotype was recorded many times. The chain has TRBV6-6 and TRBJ2-6; a weak D match, TRBD1 (6 bases). The CDR3 is made up of 16 amino acids. Trimming cost V 2 bases and J 0 bases, with 8 bases left between them. The germline gives CDR1 MNHNY, CDR2 SVGAGI (reference sequence). The CDR3 DNA reads as TGTGCCAGCAGTTACACAGGGATCTCTGGGGCCAACGTCCTGACTTTC. Protein product: CASSYTGISGANVLTF.

V and J are TRBV6-5 and TRBJ2-5; a possible D gene is TRBD2 (5 bases). The V gene lost 10 bases and the J gene lost 4 bases, with 10 bases spanning the gap. Germline V gene lookup returns CDR1 MNHEY and CDR2 SVGAGI. The CDR3 length is 11 residues. This chain's CDR3 is CANRGLETQYF. Here the CDR3 DNA reads TGTGCCAATAGAGGGCTAGAGACCCAGTACTTC.

This clonotype was found many times. This chain links TRBV5-5 with TRBJ2-7; D remains ambiguous. V was pared by 2 bases and J by 2 bases, with 14 bases between. The germline CDR1 and CDR2 sequences are SGHKS and YYEKEE (reference sequence). The CDR3 runs 15 residues. CDR3 protein: CASSLSDLQTYEQYF. The CDR3 DNA reads as TGTGCCAGCAGCTTAAGCGACTTACAGACCTACGAGCAGTACTTC.

This clonotype occurred once. The chain uses TRBV2 and TRBJ1-2; 9 bases align to TRBD1. Germline assignment: CDR1 SNHLY and CDR2 FYNNEI. The CDR3 is made up of 12 amino acids. The CDR3 loop is CAGGQGRIGYTF. For the CDR3, the DNA is TGTGCTGGAGGACAGGGGCGTATAGGCTACACCTTC.

The chain uses TRBV29-1 and TRBJ2-7; TRBD1 matches at 9 bases. The trim removed 5 bases at V and 6 bases at J, leaving 8 bases unmatched. The CDR3 totals 13 residues. Germline values: CDR1 SQVTM, CDR2 ANQGSEA. The CDR3 DNA reads as TGCAGCGTTTCCGGGACAGGGCCCGCCGAGCAGTACTTC. This codes for CSVSGTGPAEQYF.

V gene TRBV19 combines with J gene TRBJ2-7; 12 nucleotides line up with TRBD1. The CDR3 has 14 amino acids. In germline, CDR1 is LNHDA, CDR2 SQIVND (reference sequence). The V and J ends lost 8 bases and 7 bases, in that order; junction bases with no gene match: 9. For the CDR3, the DNA is TGTGCCAGTGGGCCGGGACAGGGGGCTTGGGAGCAGTACTTC. Protein product: CASGPGQGAWEQYF.

Ten or more counts support this clonotype. CDR3 protein: CASSLLGGANTEAFF. The CDR3 bases are TGTGCCAGCAGCCTACTTGGGGGGGCGAACACTGAAGCTTTCTTT. The chain uses TRBV7-6 and TRBJ1-1, with D possibly TRBD1 on 6 matching bases. There are 15 residues in the CDR3. The germline V gene has CDR1 SGHVS and CDR2 FNYEAQ. V was pared by 5 bases and J by 1 base, with 14 bases between.

This clonotype turned up a few times. The chain uses TRBV25-1 and TRBJ1-2; D is possibly TRBD1 (5 bases). This CDR3 is built from 15 residues. Looked up from germline, CDR1 is MGHDK and CDR2 is SYGVNS. With 1 base removed from V and 3 bases from J, the gap between germline ends came to 12 bases. CDR3 in amino acids: CASSELLGRDYGYTF. CDR3 bases: TGTGCCAGCAGTGAATTATTGGGCAGGGACTATGGCTACACCTTC.

V gene TRBV4-1 combines with J gene TRBJ1-3, with TRBD1 as a possible D gene (5 bases). CDR1 MGHRA and CDR2 YSYEKL come from the germline V gene. This CDR3 has 14 residues. With 1 base removed from V and 9 bases from J, the gap between germline ends came to 13 bases. Here the CDR3 DNA reads TGCGCCAGCAGCCAAGGTCGGTTGGGGGGCACCATATATTTT. Protein: CASSQGRLGGTIYF.

This clonotype was counted ten times or more. This chain joins TRBV12-3 or TRBV12-4 and TRBJ1-2; D unresolved. This CDR3 is 16 amino acids long. V was pared by 2 bases and J by 8 bases, with 21 bases between. CDR3 protein: CASSLPFRVGLEGYTF. For the CDR3, the DNA is TGTGCCAGCAGTTTACCCTTCCGGGTGGGCCTGGAGGGCTACACCTTC.

This clonotype was seen repeatedly, ten times or more. This chain connects TRBV20-1 to TRBJ1-4, with 9 bases matching TRBD1. The germline V gene has CDR1 DFQATT and CDR2 SNEGSKA (reference sequence). V shed 5 bases, J shed 7 bases, and the junction held 5 bases outside the gene matches. The CDR3 has 13 residues. CDR3 nucleotides: TGCAGTGCTTCACAGGGGGCCGGTGAAAAACTGTTTTTT. Amino acid sequence: CSASQGAGEKLFF.

This clonotype has ten or more counts. The V call is TRBV2, the J call TRBJ1-6, with TRBD1 as a possible D gene (5 bases). The length of the CDR3 is 14 residues. Germline CDR1 is SNHLY and CDR2 is FYNNEI. The V end lost 6 bases, the J end lost 7 bases, and 13 bases lay between the germline ends. Here the CDR3 reads CASSEGPVNSPLHF. The CDR3 region has the DNA TGTGCCAGCAGCGAGGGACCGGTAAATTCACCCCTCCACTTT.

This clonotype has only one observation. The V gene is TRBV7-9, the J gene TRBJ1-1, with D uncertain. The V end lost 5 bases, the J end lost 6 bases, and 13 bases lay between the germline ends. The CDR3 spans 13 residues. Germline loops: CDR1 SEHNR, CDR2 FQNEAQ (reference sequence). DNA for the CDR3: TGTGCCAGCAGCCAAGCGTTGGGCCCTGAAGCTTTCTTT. Protein: CASSQALGPEAFF.

As to this clonotype: One junction end disagrees with the germline gene, perhaps due to a read error. The rearrangement joins TRBV10-3 to TRBJ1-1; maybe TRBD1 (5 bases). This CDR3 has 13 residues. CDR1 is ENHRY, CDR2 SYGVKD, per germline. The CDR3 loop is CASSRREDTEASF. CDR3 nucleotide sequence: TGTGCCAGCAGTCGAAGGGAGGACACTGAAGCTTCCTTT.

This clonotype appeared a single time. V and J are TRBV7-3 and TRBJ1-6; weak D call: TRBD1 (6 bases). V dropped 6 bases and J dropped 10 bases, with 10 bases sitting between them. The CDR3 covers 12 residues. The V gene's germline CDR1 is SGHTA and CDR2 FQGTGA. In DNA, the CDR3 is TGTGCCAGCAGAGGGGGGCCCTCACCCCTCCACTTT. This encodes CASRGGPSPLHF.

J is TRBJ2-2 and V is TRBV28; 14 nucleotides agree with TRBD2. The CDR3 is made up of 16 amino acids. Per the germline V gene, CDR1 is MDHEN and CDR2 is SYDVKM. With V trimmed by 6 bases and J by 5 bases, 5 bases remained unmatched. CDR3 sequence: CASRGLAGVETGELFF. CDR3 sequence (DNA): TGTGCCAGCAGGGGACTAGCGGGAGTAGAAACCGGGGAGCTGTTTTTT.

This clonotype was seen only a few times. The chain joins TRBV28 to TRBJ2-5, with a weak D call TRBD1 (5 bases). V was pared by 2 bases and J by 1 base, with 8 bases between. The CDR3 extends over 14 amino acids. The germline CDR1 and CDR2 sequences are MDHEN and SYDVKM. CDR3 sequence: CASSLRQRQETQYF. In nucleotides, the CDR3 is TGTGCCAGCAGTTTACGACAGCGCCAAGAGACCCAGTACTTC.